This T cell receptor beta chain was profiled in a study of T cells in Graves' hyperthyroidism and ophthalmopathy. The length of the CDR3 is 13 residues. CDR1 and CDR2 (germline): SGHRS, YFSETQ. Trimming cost V 7 bases and J 5 bases; bases outside gene matches: 5. RNA transcripts were the template for amplifying TCR beta CDR3 regions. HTBI primers were the set used in a first-round RT-PCR of the TCR CDR3. TCRdb fed the multiplex PCR reads into MiXCR, producing one record per CDR3 protein. The repertoire holds fewer than 650,000 distinct CDR3 sequences, about 14% seen once, with roughly 14% in the top ten. In this sample, this clonotype turned up many times.

This TCR came from a woman aged 40 to 49 with Graves' hyperthyroidism. Sequenced material: blood. This chain uses TRBV5-1 with TRBJ2-7; TRBD2 matches at 11 bases. The DNA of the CDR3 is TGCGCCAGCGGACTAGCGGGTCCCAACGAGCAGTACTTC. Protein product: CASGLAGPNEQYF.